Shown below are 8 T cell receptor beta chains from a single sample sequenced in a study of STAT5B mutations in CD4+ large granular lymphocyte leukemia. The table came from immunoSEQ multiplex PCR; TCRdb's copy has only in-frame clones and leaves some out. The sample holds about 45,000 clones, approximately 86% seen once. Sequences were obtained from CD4+ T cells from blood buffy coats. Receptors originate from a human donor in good health.

The chain is built from TRBV4-1 and TRBJ2-7; TRBD2 aligns across 8 bases. There are 17 residues in the CDR3. Losses at the gene ends were 1 base for V and 1 base for J; bases not matched to a gene: 9. The germline gives CDR1 MGHRA, CDR2 YSYEKL. The CDR3 protein is CASSQGAVAGTSYEQYF. The CDR3 DNA sequence: TGCGCCAGCAGCCAAGGGGCGGTAGCGGGAACATCCTACGAGCAGTACTTC.

The CDR3 protein is CASAIRGRNTGELFF. The DNA of the CDR3 is TGTGCTAGTGCCATACGAGGCCGGAACACCGGGGAGCTGTTTTTT. The chain has TRBV12-5 and TRBJ2-2; D is undetermined. CDR1 is LGHNT and CDR2 is FRNRAP in the germline V gene. V gave up 7 bases and J gave up 1 base, with 13 bases separating them. The CDR3 sequence is 15 residues long.

The CDR3 protein is CASSTNRVDTEAFF. The CDR3 nucleotides read TGTGCCAGCAGTACCAACAGGGTGGACACTGAAGCTTTCTTT. V is TRBV2 and J is TRBJ1-1; TRBD1 is a possible D gene (6 bases). From germline, CDR1 is SNHLY and CDR2 FYNNEI. V lost 5 bases and J lost 3, with 13 bases in between. This CDR3 spans 14 amino acids.

This clone appeared once. Other nucleotide sequences from this sample produce the same CDR3. The rearrangement links TRBV7-2 to TRBJ2-1; D not resolved. The germline V gene encodes CDR1 SGHTA and CDR2 FQGNSA. This CDR3 spans 12 amino acids. Trimming left V 1 base short and J 7 bases short, with 5 bases between. The chain's CDR3 is CASSLGRNEQFF. CDR3 in DNA: TGTGCCAGCAGCTTAGGGCGGAATGAGCAGTTCTTC.

The gene calls are TRBV27 and TRBJ2-2; TRBD2 matches 14 bases. Germline V gene sequence: CDR1 MNHEY, CDR2 SMNVEV (reference sequence). The CDR3 extends over 16 amino acids. V was clipped by 6 bases and J by 5 bases; unmatched bases: 5. CDR3 in amino acids: CASRGLAGVGTGELFF. The CDR3 coding sequence is TGTGCCAGCAGGGGACTAGCGGGAGTTGGAACCGGGGAGCTGTTTTTT.

There are a few counts of this clone. J is TRBJ2-7 and V is TRBV10-1, with TRBD1 matching over 8 bases. Germline trimming cut 1 base from V and 4 bases from J; bases unmatched to any gene: 6. Germline V gene sequence: CDR1 WNHNN, CDR2 SYGVQD (reference sequence). CDR3 length: 15 residues. The CDR3 loop reads CASSELSGGEYEQYF. The CDR3 DNA is TGCGCCAGCAGTGAGTTGTCAGGGGGCGAATACGAGCAGTACTTC.

The V call is TRBV5-1, the J call TRBJ2-5; TRBD2 matches 9 bases. CDR1 is SGHRS and CDR2 is YFSETQ in the germline V gene. V lost 0 bases to trimming and J lost 3 bases; unmatched junction nucleotides: 3. The CDR3 consists of 15 residues. The CDR3 region is CASSLAVAGEETQYF. CDR3 bases: TGCGCCAGCAGCTTGGCAGTAGCGGGAGAAGAGACCCAGTACTTC.

The genes are TRBV5-1 and TRBJ2-1; D is uncertain. This CDR3 contains 13 residues. Germline loops: CDR1 SGHRS, CDR2 YFSETQ. Trimming stripped 0 bases from V and 6 bases from J, with 7 bases between. CDR3 coding DNA: TGCGCCAGCAGCTTGGTGGCTCGCAATGAGCAGTTCTTC. Its translation: CASSLVARNEQFF.